Below are 29 T cell receptor beta chains sequenced from a single sample in a study of T cells in localized non-small cell lung cancer (dated by TCRdb to the early 2020s). Receptors were amplified or captured by the immunoSEQ multiplex PCR assay. TCRdb took this table from immuneACCESS and kept in-frame rearrangements with V and J called. Such tables lack part of the clones; where checked against another copy, unresolved V genes explain under half of the gap, and the rest is unexplained. Counted in this sample were 75,000 to 80,000 clones; 70% to 90% of them appeared once. The leading ten clones occupy 8% to 10% of the sample. This specimen consisted of peripheral blood, obtained before any cancer treatment. The receptors originated from a female donor aged 60 or older with stage I lung adenocarcinoma.

V usage is TRBV9 and J usage is TRBJ1-1; possible D gene TRBD1, 6 bases. The CDR3 consists of 13 residues. The germline CDR1 and CDR2 sequences are SGDLS and YYNGEE. V shed 1 base and J shed 7 bases, with 11 bases lying between them. The CDR3 sequence: CASSVITGSEAFF. CDR3 coding DNA: TGTGCCAGCAGCGTAATAACAGGGAGTGAAGCTTTCTTT.

V gene TRBV11-2 combines with J gene TRBJ2-7; no firm D call. Trimming removed 4 bases at V and 3 bases at J, with 19 bases between. CDR3 length equals 16 residues. The V gene's germline CDR1 is SGHAT and CDR2 FQNNGV. The CDR3 here is CASSSTGWGSDYEQYF. DNA of the CDR3: TGTGCCAGCAGCTCGACTGGGTGGGGATCTGACTACGAGCAGTACTTC. Full variable domain (rest looked up from reference TRBV11-2 and TRBJ2-7): EAGVAQSPRYKIIEKRQSVAFWCNPISGHATLYWYQQILGQGPKLLIQFQNNGVVDDSQLPKDRFSAERLKGVDSTLKIQPAKLEDSAVYLCASSSTGWGSDYEQYFGPGTRLTVT.

The chain uses TRBV30 and TRBJ2-1, with unresolved D. Germline V lookup: CDR1 GTSNPN, CDR2 SVGIG (reference sequence). Between the trimmed V and J ends, which lost 0 bases and 8 bases, there was a span of 8 bases. This CDR3 contains 12 residues. CDR3 residues: CAWSVIDHEQFF. CDR3 nucleotide sequence: TGTGCCTGGAGTGTAATAGACCATGAGCAGTTCTTC.

This clone was seen at least ten times. This CDR3 is CASRRDRSVYEQYF. For the CDR3, the DNA is TGTGCCAGCAGAAGGGACCGTTCGGTCTACGAGCAGTACTTC. The genes are TRBV6-5 and TRBJ2-7; the D gene could be TRBD1 or TRBD2 (5 bases each). This CDR3 spans 14 amino acids. Per germline, CDR1 MNHEY and CDR2 SVGAGI. V lost 6 bases and J 3 bases, leaving 15 bases between the germline ends.

The V call is TRBV10-2, the J call TRBJ2-7, with no clear D. Germline V gives CDR1 WSHSY, CDR2 SAAADI. The CDR3 totals 12 residues. Trimming took 3 bases from V and 3 from J, leaving 6 bases between them. CDR3 region: CASSDTYYEQYF. For the CDR3, the DNA is TGCGCCAGCAGTGACACGTACTACGAGCAGTACTTC.

The chain joins TRBV11-2 to TRBJ2-7, with a tentative D call TRBD2 (6 bases). The length of the CDR3 is 14 residues. Germline-derived CDR1 and CDR2 are SGHAT and FQNNGV. The germline V and J ends were trimmed by 2 bases and 2 bases, with 10 bases remaining between them. In DNA form, the CDR3 reads TGTGCCAGCAGCTTATACAGCGGGCCCTACGAGCAGTACTTC. This translates into CASSLYSGPYEQYF.

This chain uses TRBV13 with TRBJ2-1, with 12 bases lining up with TRBD2. Germline V gene data show CDR1 as PRHDT and CDR2 as FYEKMQ (reference sequence). Trimming at V came to 5 bases and at J to 8 bases, leaving 7 bases not matched to a gene. CDR3 size: 15 residues. The chain's CDR3 is CASSGIGLAGHEQFF. DNA of the CDR3: TGTGCCAGCAGCGGAATAGGACTAGCGGGACATGAGCAGTTCTTC.

There are many counts of this clone. The rearrangement uses TRBV5-1 and TRBJ1-1; D is ambiguous. The CDR3 is made up of 14 amino acids. Trimming shortened V by 1 base and J by 0 bases, and 7 bases separated the two germline ends. Germline lookup yields CDR1 SGHRS and CDR2 YFSETQ. The CDR3 DNA is TGCGCCAGCAGCTTGCTTAAAATGAACACTGAAGCTTTCTTT. Translation gives CASSLLKMNTEAFF.

This clone occurred once. The V and J genes are TRBV7-9 and TRBJ1-4, with D unclear. Germline values: CDR1 SEHNR, CDR2 FQNEAQ (reference sequence). V lost 7 bases to trimming and J lost 7 bases, with 7 bases between them. The CDR3 sequence is 11 residues long. The CDR3 here is CASTSSEKLFF. CDR3 DNA sequence: TGTGCCAGCACCTCGTCTGAAAAACTGTTTTTT.

The chain has TRBV10-2 and TRBJ1-2; 8 bases line up with TRBD1. Germline CDR1 reads WSHSY; CDR2 reads SAAADI. This CDR3 has 14 residues. With 7 bases clipped from V and 2 bases from J, the junction kept 6 bases outside the gene matches. Here the CDR3 DNA reads TGCGCCAGCACTGGGACAGGAAAGAACTATGGCTACACCTTC. Amino acids: CASTGTGKNYGYTF.

This clone showed up just a few times. The rearrangement links TRBV5-4 to TRBJ1-3, with 12 bases fitting TRBD1. The CDR3 runs to 16 residues. With 4 bases clipped from V and 2 bases from J, the junction kept 4 bases outside the gene matches. The germline V gene encodes CDR1 SGHNT and CDR2 YYREEE (reference sequence). In DNA, the CDR3 is TGTGCCAGCAGCCCGGGACAGGGGGCAGCTGGAAACACCATATATTTT. It specifies CASSPGQGAAGNTIYF.

This chain connects TRBV9 to TRBJ1-6; 7 bases map to TRBD1. The CDR3 runs 14 residues. Germline lookup yields CDR1 SGDLS and CDR2 YYNGEE. V was clipped by 3 bases and J by 7 bases; unmatched bases: 4. The CDR3 DNA reads as TGTGCCAGCAGCGCCCAGGGGGGGAATTCACCCCTCCACTTT. Protein sequence: CASSAQGGNSPLHF.

The V and J genes are TRBV27 and TRBJ1-1; tentatively, D is TRBD1 (6 bases). Germline assignment: CDR1 MNHEY and CDR2 SMNVEV (reference sequence). This CDR3 is built from 14 residues. V shed 9 bases and J shed 5 bases, with 19 bases lying between them. The CDR3 is CARRGGAFVTEAFF. In nucleotides, the CDR3 is TGTGCCAGGAGGGGGGGCGCTTTCGTTACTGAAGCTTTCTTT.

The chain carries TRBV18 and TRBJ1-1; D is unresolved. The germline V gene encodes CDR1 KGHSH and CDR2 LQKENI. V lost 2 bases and J lost 1, with 5 bases in between. The CDR3 runs to 13 residues. This chain's CDR3 is CASSPRANTEAFF. DNA of the CDR3: TGTGCCAGCTCACCAAGGGCGAACACTGAAGCTTTCTTT.

The chain carries TRBV10-3 and TRBJ2-7; 9 bases are shared with TRBD2. V shed 0 bases, J shed 6 bases, and the junction held 6 bases outside the gene matches. The V gene's germline CDR1 is ENHRY and CDR2 SYGVKD. This CDR3 region has 15 residues. CDR3 sequence reads: CAISESSGSPSEQYF. CDR3 nucleotide sequence: TGTGCCATCAGTGAGTCTAGCGGGAGTCCTTCCGAGCAGTACTTC.

As for this clone: Mismatch with germline at one junction end may stem from a read error. The V gene is TRBV30, the J gene TRBJ2-1; 12 nucleotides agree with TRBD2. CDR1 GTSNPN and CDR2 SVGIG come from the germline V gene (reference sequence). There are 13 residues in the CDR3. The DNA of the CDR3 is TGTGCCGGGAGACTAGCGGGAGAACGGGAGCAGTTCTTC. It specifies CAGRLAGEREQFF.

The chain employs TRBV9 and TRBJ1-2; TRBD1 matches 7 bases. The germline gives CDR1 SGDLS, CDR2 YYNGEE. Germline trimming cut 4 bases from V and 7 bases from J; bases unmatched to any gene: 7. CDR3 length equals 13 residues. The CDR3 reads CASSPQGGSGYTF. For the CDR3, the DNA is TGTGCCAGCAGCCCCCAGGGGGGCTCTGGCTACACCTTC.

The rearrangement joins TRBV5-8 to TRBJ1-4, with TRBD1 identical over 9 bases. Germline CDR1 reads SGHTS; CDR2 reads YDEGEE. J gave up 8 bases and V 6 bases, and 8 bases lay outside the gene matches. The CDR3 has 14 amino acids. Here the CDR3 reads CASTPDRGGEKLFF. CDR3 DNA: TGTGCCAGCACCCCCGACAGGGGGGGAGAAAAACTGTTTTTT.

This clone was counted a few times. The V and J genes are TRBV30 and TRBJ1-1; a weak D match, TRBD1 (5 bases). V lost 4 bases, J lost 7 bases, and 16 bases lay in between. CDR1 and CDR2 (germline): GTSNPN, SVGIG (reference sequence). The CDR3 is 13 residues long. CDR3: CAWNRGGRGEAFF. The CDR3 DNA is TGTGCCTGGAACCGCGGGGGAAGGGGTGAAGCTTTCTTT. Filled out from reference TRBV30 and TRBJ1-1, the complete variable domain reads SQTIHQWPATLVQPVGSPLSLECTVEGTSNPNLYWYRQAAGRGLQLLFYSVGIGQISSEVPQNLSASRPQDRQFILSSKKLLLSDSGFYLCAWNRGGRGEAFFGQGTRLTVV.

The chain couples TRBV19 to TRBJ1-5; D remains ambiguous. CDR3 length equals 14 residues. From germline, CDR1 is LNHDA and CDR2 SQIVND (reference sequence). Trimming left V 7 bases short and J 3 bases short, with 13 bases between. As DNA, the CDR3 is TGTGCCAGTACCACGGCCGGGTACAATCAGCCCCAGCATTTT. Its protein product is CASTTAGYNQPQHF.

This clone has just a few counts. This chain uses TRBV28 with TRBJ2-1; 10 bases are shared with TRBD1. The V and J ends lost 4 bases and 7 bases, in that order; junction bases with no gene match: 19. This CDR3 spans 19 amino acids. Germline CDR1 reads MDHEN; CDR2 reads SYDVKM. CDR3 DNA sequence: TGTGCCAGCAGTTCCATGCGTAGGACAGGGGGTTTTTTCGGTAATGAGCAGTTCTTC. It yields the protein CASSSMRRTGGFFGNEQFF.

The chain carries TRBV11-3 and TRBJ2-3, with 7 bases identical to TRBD2. The germline V gene has CDR1 SGHNT and CDR2 YENEEA. This CDR3 has 14 amino acids. With V trimmed by 4 bases and J by 5 bases, 6 bases remained unmatched. The CDR3 sequence: CASSSRREGDTQYF. In nucleotides, the CDR3 is TGTGCCAGCAGCTCCCGGAGGGAGGGAGATACGCAGTATTTT.

This chain links TRBV11-3 with TRBJ1-1; a possible D gene is TRBD1 (5 bases). Germline assignment: CDR1 SGHNT and CDR2 YENEEA. V gave up 5 bases and J gave up 6 bases, with 22 bases separating them. CDR3 size: 16 residues. CDR3 coding DNA: TGTGCCAGCAGCCCGCGAGGGGCACGTTCCATGGCTGAAGCTTTCTTT. Translation gives CASSPRGARSMAEAFF.

The CDR3 here is CASPPQIVPQGSNQPQHF. The DNA of the CDR3 is TGTGCCAGTCCCCCCCAAATAGTCCCTCAGGGAAGCAATCAGCCCCAGCATTTT. The rearrangement joins TRBV28 to TRBJ1-5, with D tentatively TRBD1 (5 bases). Germline-derived CDR1 and CDR2 are MDHEN and SYDVKM. The CDR3 length is 18 residues. Between the trimmed V and J ends, which lost 9 bases and 1 base, there was a span of 25 bases.

The count of this clone is one. The genes are TRBV10-3 and TRBJ2-7; 8 positions agree with TRBD1. V shed 5 bases, J shed 3 bases, and the junction held 15 bases outside the gene matches. Germline lookup yields CDR1 ENHRY and CDR2 SYGVKD. CDR3 length: 17 residues. Here the CDR3 reads CAISSKGQAVTGYEQYF. The CDR3 nucleotides read TGTGCCATCAGTTCCAAGGGACAGGCGGTTACCGGCTACGAGCAGTACTTC.

The rearrangement joins TRBV29-1 to TRBJ1-3; D gene ambiguous. This CDR3 region has 12 residues. Trimming removed 6 bases at V and 7 bases at J, with 13 bases between. Germline V gives CDR1 SQVTM, CDR2 ANQGSEA. This chain's CDR3 is CSVLLRGNTIYF. The CDR3 nucleotides read TGCAGCGTCCTACTTCGAGGTAACACCATATATTTT. The full variable domain, with the rest looked up from reference TRBV29-1 and TRBJ1-3, is SAVISQKPSRDICQRGTSLTIQCQVDSQVTMMFWYRQQPGQSLTLIATANQGSEATYESGFVIDKFPISRPNLTFSTLTVSNMSPEDSSIYLCSVLLRGNTIYFGEGSWLTVV.

A few counts support this clone. V and J are TRBV5-8 and TRBJ2-7; D call uncertain. Germline V gene data show CDR1 as SGHTS and CDR2 as YDEGEE. The CDR3 consists of 13 residues. V lost 4 bases and J lost 1, with 9 bases in between. CDR3 DNA sequence: TGTGCCAGCAGCCGCCTCGATTCCTACGAGCAGTACTTC. Translated: CASSRLDSYEQYF.

The rearrangement links TRBV6-5 to TRBJ2-3; 7 positions match TRBD2. This CDR3 spans 15 amino acids. Germline CDR1 and CDR2: MNHEY and SVGAGI. V lost 0 bases and J lost 7; bases outside the gene matches: 7. The CDR3 DNA is TGTGCCAGCAGTTACTCCCAGACGGGGGGAAATACGCAGTATTTT. Protein product: CASSYSQTGGNTQYF.

This sequence joins TRBV6-6 and TRBJ2-7, with a weak D call TRBD1 (5 bases). CDR1 is MNHNY, CDR2 SVGAGI, per germline (reference sequence). Deletions cut 5 bases from V and 3 bases from J, with 14 bases between. CDR3 length: 14 residues. CDR3 sequence: CASSHTMQGYEQYF. The DNA for the CDR3 is TGTGCCAGCAGTCATACAATGCAGGGCTACGAGCAGTACTTC.